The 24 T cell receptor beta chains reported below all come from one sample, sequenced in a study of blood T cell repertoires in COVID-19. TCRdb keeps only in-frame clones here, not all; method: immunoSEQ multiplex PCR. Found here are around 200,000 clones, 75% to 90% of them singletons; the top ten hold approximately 6.5%. Input material: peripheral blood. Every receptor here comes from a woman aged 40 to 50 with acute or convalescent COVID-19.

The chain joins TRBV15 to TRBJ2-7, with 8 bases lining up with TRBD2. CDR3 length: 16 residues. J lost 4 bases, V lost 6 bases, and 14 bases had no gene match. Germline lookup yields CDR1 LNHNV and CDR2 YYDKDF (reference sequence). CDR3 sequence reads: CATSPLVSGGSYEQYF. The CDR3 DNA reads TGTGCCACCAGTCCCTTGGTGTCGGGAGGGTCTTACGAGCAGTACTTC.

V and J are TRBV30 and TRBJ2-2; TRBD1 is a possible D gene (6 bases). Germline-derived CDR1 and CDR2 are GTSNPN and SVGIG (reference sequence). Trimming cost V 7 bases and J 4 bases, with 13 bases left between them. There are 13 residues in the CDR3. The CDR3 region is CASQGEGTGELFF. The CDR3, as DNA: TGTGCCTCACAGGGTGAAGGCACCGGGGAGCTGTTTTTT.

The gene calls are TRBV19 and TRBJ1-1, with 7 bases fitting TRBD1. Germline trimming cut 10 bases from V and 10 bases from J; bases unmatched to any gene: 15. This CDR3 region has 13 residues. Looked up from germline, CDR1 is LNHDA and CDR2 is SQIVND (reference sequence). The CDR3 here is CATGPTGARGAFF. CDR3 DNA: TGTGCCACCGGACCCACAGGGGCCAGGGGAGCTTTCTTT.

This chain connects TRBV25-1 to TRBJ1-4; D is ambiguous. V was clipped by 2 bases and J by 4 bases, with 11 bases between them. This CDR3 contains 15 residues. The V gene's germline CDR1 is MGHDK and CDR2 SYGVNS. CDR3 sequence: CASSERSSHNEKLFF. The CDR3 DNA reads as TGTGCCAGCAGTGAACGGAGTTCTCATAATGAAAAACTGTTTTTT.

This clone appeared a single time. The V call is TRBV6-5, the J call TRBJ2-4; 8 bases are a match to TRBD1. The junction had 8 bases not matched to a gene; V was cut back by 7 bases and J by 3 bases. The CDR3 totals 15 residues. Germline V CDR1 and CDR2: MNHEY, SVGAGI. CDR3 amino acids: CASTLQGAGKNIQYF. Written as DNA, the CDR3 is TGTGCCAGCACGCTCCAGGGGGCGGGCAAAAACATTCAGTACTTC.

Many counts were recorded for this clone. The CDR3 nucleotides are TGTGCCAGCAGCCAAGAGGTGGAGGGGCCAGGAAACACCATATATTTT. This codes for CASSQEVEGPGNTIYF. The chain uses TRBV3-1 (or the pseudogene TRBV3-2) and TRBJ1-3; D is perhaps TRBD1 (5 bases). Looked up from germline, CDR1 is LGHDT and CDR2 is YNNKEL (reference sequence). Trimming took off 0 bases at V and 4 bases at J, with 13 bases between the two ends. The CDR3 is 16 amino acids.

V gene TRBV3-1 (or the pseudogene TRBV3-2) combines with J gene TRBJ1-5; unclear D gene. Between the trimmed V and J ends, which lost 1 base and 0 bases, there was a span of 7 bases. This CDR3 is built from 15 residues. CDR1 is LGHDT and CDR2 is YNNKEL in the germline V gene (reference sequence). CDR3: CASSQGPYSNQPQHF. The CDR3 nucleotides are TGTGCCAGCAGCCAAGGTCCTTATAGCAATCAGCCCCAGCATTTT.

V gene TRBV5-1 combines with J gene TRBJ1-6, with D maybe TRBD1 (6 bases). V was cut by 5 bases and J by 8 bases, with 20 bases left in between. CDR1 and CDR2 from the germline V gene are SGHRS and YFSETQ. This CDR3 is 16 amino acids long. The CDR3 DNA sequence: TGCGCCAGCAGGCCCCTCCCAGGGGATCGGGATTCACCCCTCCACTTT. It codes for CASRPLPGDRDSPLHF.

The rearrangement links TRBV18 to TRBJ2-3; 10 positions agree with TRBD2. CDR1 is KGHSH, CDR2 LQKENI, per germline. The CDR3 spans 16 residues. Trimming removed 3 bases from V and 7 bases from J; junction bases left unmatched: 10. The CDR3 DNA reads TGTGCCAGCTCACCTGGTCCTAGCGGGAGATCTAATACGCAGTATTTT. Its protein is CASSPGPSGRSNTQYF.

V is TRBV18 and J is TRBJ1-4; 11 nucleotides agree with TRBD1. The CDR3 loop spans 18 amino acids. V was clipped by 3 bases and J by 4 bases; unmatched bases: 10. The V gene's germline CDR1 is KGHSH and CDR2 LQKENI. CDR3 region: CASSPRTGGRGGNEKLFF. In DNA form, the CDR3 reads TGTGCCAGCTCACCCAGGACAGGGGGCAGAGGCGGTAATGAAAAACTGTTTTTT.

The V gene is TRBV11-2, the J gene TRBJ1-2; D perhaps matches TRBD1 (5 bases). V was pared by 2 bases and J by 5 bases, with 21 bases between. Germline CDR1 and CDR2: SGHAT and FQNNGV. CDR3 length: 17 amino acids. CDR3 bases: TGTGCCAGCAGCTTACTAACGACAGACGACCCTATATATGGCTACACCTTC. This gives the protein CASSLLTTDDPIYGYTF. Full variable domain (outside the CDR3, taken from reference TRBV11-2 and TRBJ1-2): EAGVAQSPRYKIIEKRQSVAFWCNPISGHATLYWYQQILGQGPKLLIQFQNNGVVDDSQLPKDRFSAERLKGVDSTLKIQPAKLEDSAVYLCASSLLTTDDPIYGYTFGSGTRLTVV.

The rearrangement joins TRBV2 to TRBJ1-6; D is possibly TRBD1 (5 bases). The CDR3 runs to 14 residues. CDR1 is SNHLY, CDR2 FYNNEI, per germline. V gave up 6 bases and J gave up 8 bases, with 14 bases separating them. The CDR3 nucleotides read TGTGCCAGCAGCCCCCGGGGGGTAGATTCACCCCTCCACTTT. Amino acids: CASSPRGVDSPLHF.

The chain is built from TRBV3-1 (or the pseudogene TRBV3-2) and TRBJ2-3; the match to TRBD2 covers 7 bases. The CDR3 has 15 residues. The germline gives CDR1 LGHDT, CDR2 YNNKEL (reference sequence). The V gene end was trimmed by 0 bases and the J gene end by 2 bases; junction bases not matched to a gene: 2. As DNA, the CDR3 is TGTGCCAGCAGCCAAGAGGCGGGGGTCACAGATACGCAGTATTTT. It translates to CASSQEAGVTDTQYF.

The V gene is TRBV5-5, the J gene TRBJ2-3; 9 bases fit TRBD2. Germline loops: CDR1 SGHKS, CDR2 YYEKEE (reference sequence). The junction had 3 bases not matched to a gene; V was cut back by 1 base and J by 3 bases. The CDR3 contains 15 residues. The CDR3: CASSLPSGVTDTQYF. The CDR3 DNA is TGTGCCAGCAGCTTGCCTAGCGGGGTAACAGATACGCAGTATTTT.

About this clone: The sample carries other DNA sequences with the same CDR3. V gene TRBV5-1 combines with J gene TRBJ1-1, with D maybe TRBD1 (6 bases). Germline assignment: CDR1 SGHRS and CDR2 YFSETQ. The ends were cut back, 2 bases at V and 2 bases at J, with 10 bases in the middle. The CDR3 is 14 amino acids. CDR3 in amino acids: CASSFLQGNTEAFF. The CDR3 DNA follows: TGCGCCAGCAGCTTTCTACAGGGTAACACTGAAGCTTTCTTT.

This chain connects TRBV5-8 to TRBJ1-5, with TRBD1 as a possible D gene (6 bases). The CDR3 covers 16 residues. From germline, CDR1 is SGHTS and CDR2 YDEGEE. V shed 4 bases and J shed 1 base, with 15 bases lying between them. The chain's CDR3 is CASSPRDIGSNQPQHF. For the CDR3, the DNA is TGTGCCAGCAGCCCCCGGGACATCGGGAGCAATCAGCCCCAGCATTTT. The full variable domain, completed using reference TRBV5-8 and TRBJ1-5, is EAGVTQSPTHLIKTRGQQATLRCSPISGHTSVYWYQQALGLGLQFLLWYDEGEERNRGNFPPRFSGRQFPNYSSELNVNALELEDSALYLCASSPRDIGSNQPQHFGDGTRLSIL.

The gene calls are TRBV2 and TRBJ1-3, with 10 bases aligning to TRBD1. The CDR3 totals 19 residues. V lost 7 bases, J lost 0 bases, and 15 bases stayed unmatched. Germline loops: CDR1 SNHLY, CDR2 FYNNEI. DNA of the CDR3: TGTGCCAGCATGTCGATAGGCGGGACAGGGGAAAACTCTGGAAACACCATATATTTT. Translated: CASMSIGGTGENSGNTIYF.

This chain uses TRBV7-2 with TRBJ2-2; a weak D match, TRBD1 (6 bases). The CDR3 is 16 amino acids. V was pared by 6 bases and J by 3 bases, with 17 bases between. Germline CDR1 and CDR2: SGHTA and FQGNSA. Here the CDR3 reads CASSYLDRSYTGELFF. The CDR3, as DNA: TGTGCCAGCAGTTATTTGGACAGATCATACACCGGGGAGCTGTTTTTT.

The rearrangement joins TRBV25-1 to TRBJ1-2; the D is unclear. The V end lost 8 bases, the J end lost 5 bases, and 9 bases lay between the germline ends. This CDR3 is built from 11 residues. Germline-derived CDR1 and CDR2 are MGHDK and SYGVNS. The DNA for the CDR3 is TGTGCCAGCTCCAGCGCGTATGGCTACACCTTC. Translated, it gives CASSSAYGYTF.

This clone was observed a handful of times. Other DNA variants within this sample encode the same CDR3. The CDR3 loop reads CASSLRGQNTGELFF. The CDR3, as DNA: TGCGCCAGCAGCTTAAGGGGACAAAACACCGGGGAGCTGTTTTTT. This rearrangement joins TRBV5-1 to TRBJ2-2; D may be TRBD1 (6 bases). The germline CDR1 and CDR2 sequences are SGHRS and YFSETQ. V lost 2 bases and J lost 2, with 10 bases in between. The CDR3 is made up of 15 amino acids.

The V gene is TRBV4-1, the J gene TRBJ1-6, with D unclear. Germline V gene data show CDR1 as MGHRA and CDR2 as YSYEKL. The CDR3 is 16 residues long. V dropped 1 base and J dropped 4 bases, with 11 bases sitting between them. CDR3 amino acids: CASSQGLTGYNSPLHF. CDR3 DNA: TGCGCCAGCAGCCAAGGTTTAACGGGTTATAATTCACCCCTCCACTTT.

This chain connects TRBV15 to TRBJ2-2; 8 bases are shared with TRBD1. In germline, CDR1 is LNHNV, CDR2 YYDKDF (reference sequence). This CDR3 is built from 16 residues. J gave up 1 base and V 5 bases, and 6 bases lay outside the gene matches. The CDR3 region is CATSGRQGLNTGELFF. In nucleotides, the CDR3 is TGTGCCACCAGCGGTAGACAGGGGTTGAACACCGGGGAGCTGTTTTTT.

The rearrangement links TRBV24-1 to TRBJ1-2; D is unclear. Germline V gene data show CDR1 as KGHDR and CDR2 as SFDVKD. The CDR3 length is 14 residues. Trimming removed 9 bases at V and 3 bases at J, with 16 bases between. In nucleotides, the CDR3 is TGTGCCACCTTCAATCCGGGAAGCGACTATGGCTACACCTTC. Its protein is CATFNPGSDYGYTF.

This chain links TRBV7-5 with TRBJ1-1; no DNA check was done on the table's D call, TRBD1. TRBV7-5 is classified as a pseudogene. The CDR3 length is 19 residues. CDR3 sequence (DNA): TGTGCCAGAAGCTTAGGGGACAGGGGGAATATGCGAACGGGCACTGAAGCTTTCTTT. As protein: CARSLGDRGNMRTGTEAFF.